This T cell receptor (beta chain) was profiled in a study of CD8 T cells in Susac syndrome. Overall study findings and caveats: By the study's own acknowledgment, its TCR sequencing and HLA analysis included relatively few individuals.

On this clonotype itself: Its antigen remains unidentified.

Random hexamers were used to reverse transcribe an amount of about 0.45 to 1 ug RNA. With immunoSEQ multiplex PCR, TCR beta CDR3 was amplified across 54 Vbeta and 13 Jbeta. TCRdb re-analysed the immunoSEQ multiplex PCR reads in MiXCR, keeping a single row per CDR3 protein. The sample yields 150,000 to 200,000 distinct CDR3 sequences, 95% seen once. CD8+ and CD4+ T cells taken from blood had their TCR beta sequenced. Negative magnetic isolation gave CD8+ and CD4+ cells; FACS enriched CD8+ TEMRA. The clonotype was recovered from a human donor with multiple sclerosis. The specimen was CD4+ T cells from PBMCs.

CDR3 amino acids: CASSPTGFYEQYF. For the CDR3, the DNA is TGTGCCAGCTCACCAACAGGCTTCTACGAGCAGTACTTC. The chain combines TRBV18 with TRBJ2-7, with D possibly being TRBD1 (5 bases). Per the germline V gene, CDR1 is KGHSH and CDR2 is LQKENI. The CDR3 has 13 amino acids. With 2 bases removed from V and 3 bases from J, the gap between germline ends came to 8 bases.